The T cell receptor beta chain described here comes from a study of T-cell memory formation after mild COVID-19. A single record per CDR3 protein comes from TCRdb applying MiXCR to the 5' RACE reads. The sample lists fewer than 600,000 distinct CDR3 sequences, roughly a fifth occurring once. The CDR3 has 16 amino acids. Trimming took off 0 bases at V and 2 bases at J, with 11 bases between the two ends. The germline CDR1 and CDR2 sequences are KGHSH and LQKENI. This clonotype has just a few counts. This clonotype was sampled from an adult woman who had mild COVID-19 (a few samples of this study predate the infection). Cell type and time point are not known. V is TRBV18 and J is TRBJ2-1; the D gene is possibly TRBD1 (6 bases). Material: PBMCs or a T cell subset sorted from them (not recorded which). The CDR3 DNA is TGTGCCAGCTCACCACCGGGGACACGGGCCTACAATGAGCAGTTCTTC. Amino acids: CASSPPGTRAYNEQFF.